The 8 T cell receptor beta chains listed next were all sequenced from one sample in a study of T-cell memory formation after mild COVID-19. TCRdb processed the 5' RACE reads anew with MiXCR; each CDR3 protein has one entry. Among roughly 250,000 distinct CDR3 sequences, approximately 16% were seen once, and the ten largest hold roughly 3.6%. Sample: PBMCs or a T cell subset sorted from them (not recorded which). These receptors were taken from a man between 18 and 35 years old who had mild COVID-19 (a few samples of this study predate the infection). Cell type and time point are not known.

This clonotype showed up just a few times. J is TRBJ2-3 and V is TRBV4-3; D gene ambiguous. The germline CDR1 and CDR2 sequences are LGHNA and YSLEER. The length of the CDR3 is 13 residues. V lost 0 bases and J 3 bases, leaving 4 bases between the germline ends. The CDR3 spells CASSQDLTDTQYF. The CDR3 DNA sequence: TGCGCCAGCAGCCAAGATCTGACAGATACGCAGTATTTT.

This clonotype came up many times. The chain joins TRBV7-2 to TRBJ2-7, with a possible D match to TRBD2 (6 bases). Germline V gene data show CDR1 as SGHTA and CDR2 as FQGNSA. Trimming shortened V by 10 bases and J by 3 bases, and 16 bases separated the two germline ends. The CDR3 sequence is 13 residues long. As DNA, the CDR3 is TGTGCCACCTCCGCGGGACCGAACTACGAGCAGTACTTC. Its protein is CATSAGPNYEQYF.

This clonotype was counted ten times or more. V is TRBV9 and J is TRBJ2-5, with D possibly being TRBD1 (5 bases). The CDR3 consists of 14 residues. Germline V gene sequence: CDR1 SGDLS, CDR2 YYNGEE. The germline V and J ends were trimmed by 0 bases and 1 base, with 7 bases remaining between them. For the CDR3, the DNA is TGTGCCAGCAGCGTAGTTGGGGCCCAAGAGACCCAGTACTTC. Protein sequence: CASSVVGAQETQYF.

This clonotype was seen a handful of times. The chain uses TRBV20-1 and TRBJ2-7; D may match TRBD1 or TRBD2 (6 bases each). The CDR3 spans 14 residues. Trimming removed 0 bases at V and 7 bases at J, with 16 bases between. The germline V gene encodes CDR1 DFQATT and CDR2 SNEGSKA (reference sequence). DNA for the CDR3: TGCAGTGCTAGAGATCCTGAGGGGGGCGTAGAGCAGTACTTC. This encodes CSARDPEGGVEQYF.

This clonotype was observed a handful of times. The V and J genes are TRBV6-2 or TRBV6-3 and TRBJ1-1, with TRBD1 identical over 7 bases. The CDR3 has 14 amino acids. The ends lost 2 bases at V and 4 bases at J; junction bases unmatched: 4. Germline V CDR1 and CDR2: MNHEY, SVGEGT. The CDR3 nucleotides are TGTGCCAGCAGTTACAAGGGGGCGGTCACTGAAGCTTTCTTT. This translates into CASSYKGAVTEAFF.

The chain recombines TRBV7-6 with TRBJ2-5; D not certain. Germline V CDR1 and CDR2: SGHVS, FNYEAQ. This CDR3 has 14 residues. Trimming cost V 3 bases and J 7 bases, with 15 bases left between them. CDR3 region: CASSFAYDLGTQYF. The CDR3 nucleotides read TGTGCCAGCAGCTTTGCGTACGACTTGGGGACCCAGTACTTC.

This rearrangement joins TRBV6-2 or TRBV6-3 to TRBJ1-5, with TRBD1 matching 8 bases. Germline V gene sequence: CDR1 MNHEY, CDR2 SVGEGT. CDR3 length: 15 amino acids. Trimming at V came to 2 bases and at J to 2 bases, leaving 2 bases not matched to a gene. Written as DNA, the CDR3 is TGTGCCAGCAGTTACGCGACAGGGGGCAATCAGCCCCAGCATTTT. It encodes CASSYATGGNQPQHF.

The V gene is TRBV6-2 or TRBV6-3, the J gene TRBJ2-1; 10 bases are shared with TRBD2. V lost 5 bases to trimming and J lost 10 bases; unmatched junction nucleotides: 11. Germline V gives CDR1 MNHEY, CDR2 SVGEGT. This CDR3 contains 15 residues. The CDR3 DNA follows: TGTGCCAGCAGTCCCCATAGCGGGGGGCGTAGGGAGCAGTTCTTC. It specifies CASSPHSGGRREQFF.